This T cell receptor beta chain derives from a study of cytomegalovirus exposure and HLA in healthy donors. Study-wide context: The 90 to 150 validation repertoires matched the roughly 630 first-cohort repertoires in platform, a later analysis reported.

V lost 2 bases to trimming and J lost 7 bases, with 10 bases between them. This CDR3 is 13 amino acids long. The V gene's germline CDR1 is SGHNT and CDR2 YYREEE (reference sequence). Broader study findings: Cytomegalovirus-associated status was assigned to approximately 160 TCR beta chains.

Concerning this clone: The antigen remains unidentified.

The protocol was immunoSEQ multiplex PCR, while the TCRdb copy is restricted to in-frame clones and leaves out a portion. Seen here are 130,000 or so clones, 70% to 90% observed once, and the top ten hold about 2.1%. The TCR originated in a woman between 18 and 29 years old in good health and CMV-seronegative. The sequencing input was PBMCs. The V gene is TRBV5-4, the J gene TRBJ2-1; no firm D call. The CDR3 DNA reads as TGTGCCAGCAGCTTTATAAGCGAGAATGAGCAGTTCTTC. Translating it yields CASSFISENEQFF.